This entry describes one TCR beta chain. Its antigen is unknown. The CDR3 is made up of 13 amino acids. Trimming shortened V by 3 bases and J by 2 bases, and 8 bases separated the two germline ends. Germline loops: CDR1 LNHDA, CDR2 SQIVND (reference sequence). Time point specified: week 47, end of study. Vaccinated patients received 300 ug of mutant IDH1 20-mer peptide per dose, with topical imiquimod. Patients underwent eight vaccinations, which took place in weeks 1, 3, 5, 7, 11, 15, 19 and 23. New WHO grade 3 or 4 astrocytomas that were IDH1-mutant and ATRX-lost occurred in the donors. These data are taken from a study of a mutant IDH1 vaccine in newly diagnosed glioma. Across the study: The first vaccination came 4-6 weeks after radiotherapy alone, or with temozolomide cycles. Sex distribution of treated patients was approximately 60% male and 37.5% female; mean age was around 40 years.

This table comes from immunoSEQ multiplex PCR, and its TCRdb copy is limited to in-frame clones, with some not included. The profile covers fewer than 60,000 clones, with about two thirds appearing a single time and 4.5% to 5.5% taken by the ten largest. Specimen: peripheral blood mononuclear cells (PBMCs), collected from a glioma patient whose treatment included an IDH1 peptide vaccine. This sequence joins TRBV19 and TRBJ2-7; D may be TRBD1 (6 bases). This TCR was recovered from a man between 35 and 55 years old with glioma. Some clones in this sample may be carry-over from other donors' samples. The CDR3 sequence is CASSMRTAYEQYF. DNA of the CDR3: TGTGCCAGTAGTATGAGGACAGCCTACGAGCAGTACTTC.